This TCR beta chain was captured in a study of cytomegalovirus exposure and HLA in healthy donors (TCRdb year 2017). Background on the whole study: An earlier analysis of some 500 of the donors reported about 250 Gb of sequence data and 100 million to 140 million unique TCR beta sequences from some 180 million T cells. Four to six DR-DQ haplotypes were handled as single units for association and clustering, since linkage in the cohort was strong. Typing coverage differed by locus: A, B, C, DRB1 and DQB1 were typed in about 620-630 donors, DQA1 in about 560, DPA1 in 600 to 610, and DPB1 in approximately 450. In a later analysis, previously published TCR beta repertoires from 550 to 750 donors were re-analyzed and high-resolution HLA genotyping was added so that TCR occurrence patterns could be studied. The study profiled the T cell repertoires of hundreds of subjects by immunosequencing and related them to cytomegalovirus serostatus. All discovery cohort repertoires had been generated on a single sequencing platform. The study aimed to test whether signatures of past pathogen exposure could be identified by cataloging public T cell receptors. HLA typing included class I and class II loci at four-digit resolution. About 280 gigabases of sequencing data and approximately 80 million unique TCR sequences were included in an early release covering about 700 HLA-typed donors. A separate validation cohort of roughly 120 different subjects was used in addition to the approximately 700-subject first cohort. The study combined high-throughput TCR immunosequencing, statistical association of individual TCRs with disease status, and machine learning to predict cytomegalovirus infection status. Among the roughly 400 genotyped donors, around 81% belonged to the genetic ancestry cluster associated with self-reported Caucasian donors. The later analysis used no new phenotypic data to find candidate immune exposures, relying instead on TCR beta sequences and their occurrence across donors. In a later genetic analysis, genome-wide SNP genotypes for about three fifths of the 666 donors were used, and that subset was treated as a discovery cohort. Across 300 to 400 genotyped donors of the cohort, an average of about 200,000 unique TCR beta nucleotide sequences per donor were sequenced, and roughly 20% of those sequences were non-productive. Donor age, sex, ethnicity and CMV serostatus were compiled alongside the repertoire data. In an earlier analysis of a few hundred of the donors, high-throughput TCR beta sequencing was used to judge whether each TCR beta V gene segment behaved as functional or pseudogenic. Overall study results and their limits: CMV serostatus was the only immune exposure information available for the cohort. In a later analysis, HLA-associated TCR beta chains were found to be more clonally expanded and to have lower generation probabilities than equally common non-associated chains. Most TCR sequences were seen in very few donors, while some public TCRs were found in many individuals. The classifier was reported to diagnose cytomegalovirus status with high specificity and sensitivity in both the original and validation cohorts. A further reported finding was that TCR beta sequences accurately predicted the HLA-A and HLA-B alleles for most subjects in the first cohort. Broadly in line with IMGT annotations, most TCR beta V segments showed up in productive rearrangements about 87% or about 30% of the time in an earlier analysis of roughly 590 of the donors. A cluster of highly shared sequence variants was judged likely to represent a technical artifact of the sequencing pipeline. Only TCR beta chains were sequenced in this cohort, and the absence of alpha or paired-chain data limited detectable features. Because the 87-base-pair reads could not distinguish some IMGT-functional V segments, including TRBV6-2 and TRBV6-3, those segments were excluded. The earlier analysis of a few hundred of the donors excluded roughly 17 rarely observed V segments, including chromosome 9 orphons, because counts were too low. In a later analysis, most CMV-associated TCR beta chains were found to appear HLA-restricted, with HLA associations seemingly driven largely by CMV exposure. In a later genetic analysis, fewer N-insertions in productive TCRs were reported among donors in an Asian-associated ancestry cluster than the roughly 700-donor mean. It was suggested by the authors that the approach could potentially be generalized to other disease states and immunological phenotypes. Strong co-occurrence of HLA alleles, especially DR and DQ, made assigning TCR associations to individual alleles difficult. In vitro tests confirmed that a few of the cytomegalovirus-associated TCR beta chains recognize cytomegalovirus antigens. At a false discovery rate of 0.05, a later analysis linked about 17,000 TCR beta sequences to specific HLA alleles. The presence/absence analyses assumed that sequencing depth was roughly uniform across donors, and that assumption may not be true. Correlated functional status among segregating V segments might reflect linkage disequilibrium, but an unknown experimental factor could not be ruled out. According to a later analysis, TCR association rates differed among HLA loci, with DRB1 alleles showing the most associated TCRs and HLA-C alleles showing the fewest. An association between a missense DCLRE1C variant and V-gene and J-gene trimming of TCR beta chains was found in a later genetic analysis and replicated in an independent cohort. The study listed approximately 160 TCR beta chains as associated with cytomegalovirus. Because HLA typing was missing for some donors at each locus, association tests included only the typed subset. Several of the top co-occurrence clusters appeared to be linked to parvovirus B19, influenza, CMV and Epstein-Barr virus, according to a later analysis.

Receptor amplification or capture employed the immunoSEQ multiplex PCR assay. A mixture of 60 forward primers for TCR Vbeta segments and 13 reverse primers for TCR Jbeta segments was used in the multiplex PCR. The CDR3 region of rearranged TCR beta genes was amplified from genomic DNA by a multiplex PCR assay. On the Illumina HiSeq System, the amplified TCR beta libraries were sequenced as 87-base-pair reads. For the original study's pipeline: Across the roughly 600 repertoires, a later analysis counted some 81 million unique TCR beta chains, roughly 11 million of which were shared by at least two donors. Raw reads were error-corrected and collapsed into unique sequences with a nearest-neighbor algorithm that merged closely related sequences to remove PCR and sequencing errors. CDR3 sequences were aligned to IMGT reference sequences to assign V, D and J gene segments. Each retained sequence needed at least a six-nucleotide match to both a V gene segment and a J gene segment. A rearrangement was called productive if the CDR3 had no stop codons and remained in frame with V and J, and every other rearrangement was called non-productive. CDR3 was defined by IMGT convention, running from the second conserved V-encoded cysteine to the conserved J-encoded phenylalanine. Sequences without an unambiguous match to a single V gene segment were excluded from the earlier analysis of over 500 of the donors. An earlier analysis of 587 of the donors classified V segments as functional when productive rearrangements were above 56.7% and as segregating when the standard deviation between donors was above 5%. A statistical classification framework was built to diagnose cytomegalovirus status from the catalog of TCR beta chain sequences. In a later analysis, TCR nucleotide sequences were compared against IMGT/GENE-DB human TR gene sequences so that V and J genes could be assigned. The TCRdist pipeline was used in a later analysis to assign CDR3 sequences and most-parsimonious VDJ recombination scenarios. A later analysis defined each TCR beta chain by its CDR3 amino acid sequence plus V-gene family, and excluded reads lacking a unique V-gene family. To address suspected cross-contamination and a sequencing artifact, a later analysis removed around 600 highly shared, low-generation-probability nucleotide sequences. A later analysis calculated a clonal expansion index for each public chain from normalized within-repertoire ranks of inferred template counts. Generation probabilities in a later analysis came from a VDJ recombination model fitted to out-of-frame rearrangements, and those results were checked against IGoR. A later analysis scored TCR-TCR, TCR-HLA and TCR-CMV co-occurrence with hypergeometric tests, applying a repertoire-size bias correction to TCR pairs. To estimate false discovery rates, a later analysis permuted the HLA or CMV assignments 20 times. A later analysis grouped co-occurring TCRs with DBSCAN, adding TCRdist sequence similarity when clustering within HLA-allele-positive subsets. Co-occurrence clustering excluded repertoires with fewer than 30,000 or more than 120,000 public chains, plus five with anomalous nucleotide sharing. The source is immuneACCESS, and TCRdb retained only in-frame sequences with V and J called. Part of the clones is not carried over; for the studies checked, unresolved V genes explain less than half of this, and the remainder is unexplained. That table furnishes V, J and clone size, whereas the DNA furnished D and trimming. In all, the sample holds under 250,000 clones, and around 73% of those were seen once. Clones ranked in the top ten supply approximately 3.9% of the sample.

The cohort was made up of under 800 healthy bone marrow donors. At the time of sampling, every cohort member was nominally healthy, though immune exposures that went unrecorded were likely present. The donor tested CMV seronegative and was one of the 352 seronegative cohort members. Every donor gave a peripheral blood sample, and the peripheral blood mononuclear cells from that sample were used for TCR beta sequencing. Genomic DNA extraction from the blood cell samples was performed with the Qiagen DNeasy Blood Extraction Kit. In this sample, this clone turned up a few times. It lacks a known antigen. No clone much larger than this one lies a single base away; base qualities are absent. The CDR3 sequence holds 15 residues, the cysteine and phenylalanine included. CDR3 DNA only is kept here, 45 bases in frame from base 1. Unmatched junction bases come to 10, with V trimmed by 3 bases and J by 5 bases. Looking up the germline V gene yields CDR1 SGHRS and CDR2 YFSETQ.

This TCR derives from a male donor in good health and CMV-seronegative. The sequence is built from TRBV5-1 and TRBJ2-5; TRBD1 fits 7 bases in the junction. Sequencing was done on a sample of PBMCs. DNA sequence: TGCGCCAGCAGCTCGTACGAGGGGGCCGGGGAGACCCAGTACTTC. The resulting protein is CASSSYEGAGETQYF.